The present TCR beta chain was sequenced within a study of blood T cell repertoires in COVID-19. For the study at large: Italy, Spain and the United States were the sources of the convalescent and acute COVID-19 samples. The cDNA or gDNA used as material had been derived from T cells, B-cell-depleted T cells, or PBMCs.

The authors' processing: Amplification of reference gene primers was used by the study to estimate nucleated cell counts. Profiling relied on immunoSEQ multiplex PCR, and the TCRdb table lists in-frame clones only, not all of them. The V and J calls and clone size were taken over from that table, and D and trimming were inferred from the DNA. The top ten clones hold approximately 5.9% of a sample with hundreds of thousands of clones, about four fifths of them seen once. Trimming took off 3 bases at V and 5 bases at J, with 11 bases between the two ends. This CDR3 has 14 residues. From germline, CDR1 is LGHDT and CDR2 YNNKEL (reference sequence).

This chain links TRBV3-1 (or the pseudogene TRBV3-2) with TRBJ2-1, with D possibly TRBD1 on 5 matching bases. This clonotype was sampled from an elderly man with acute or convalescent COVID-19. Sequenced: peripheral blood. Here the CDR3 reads CASSQYGQNNEQFF. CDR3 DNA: TGTGCCAGCAGCCAGTACGGACAAAACAATGAGCAGTTCTTC.